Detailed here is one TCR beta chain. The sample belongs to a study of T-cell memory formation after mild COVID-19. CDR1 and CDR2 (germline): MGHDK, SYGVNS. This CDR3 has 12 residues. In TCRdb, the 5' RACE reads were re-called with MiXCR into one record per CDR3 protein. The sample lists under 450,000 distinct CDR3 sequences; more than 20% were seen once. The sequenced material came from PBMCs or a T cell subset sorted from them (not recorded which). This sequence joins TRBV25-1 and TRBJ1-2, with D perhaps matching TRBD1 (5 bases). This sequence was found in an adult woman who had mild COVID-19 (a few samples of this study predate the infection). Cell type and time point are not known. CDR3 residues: CESLFRGDGYTF. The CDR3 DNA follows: TGTGAAAGCCTGTTCCGGGGGGATGGCTACACCTTC.